Sequencing of this T cell receptor beta chain was carried out in a study of T cells in Graves' hyperthyroidism and ophthalmopathy. TCR beta CDR3 region amplification was performed from RNA transcripts. The primer set for the first-round RT-PCR of the TCR CDR3 was HTBI. Using its own MiXCR run on the multiplex PCR reads, TCRdb lists one record per CDR3 protein. Among about 640,000 distinct CDR3 sequences listed, around 20% were seen once. This clonotype appeared many times. J was trimmed by 1 base and V by 5 bases; bases with no gene match: 11. CDR1 is SGHTA and CDR2 is FQGTGA in the germline V gene. The CDR3 is 18 amino acids.

The chain carries TRBV7-3 and TRBJ2-1; 10 nucleotides match TRBD2. The sample comprised blood. The source is a man aged 30 to 39 with Graves' ophthalmopathy. CDR3 in DNA: TGTGCCAGCAGCCGACTAGCTAGCGGGAGACTGTCCTACAATGAGCAGTTCTTC. This sequence encodes CASSRLASGRLSYNEQFF.